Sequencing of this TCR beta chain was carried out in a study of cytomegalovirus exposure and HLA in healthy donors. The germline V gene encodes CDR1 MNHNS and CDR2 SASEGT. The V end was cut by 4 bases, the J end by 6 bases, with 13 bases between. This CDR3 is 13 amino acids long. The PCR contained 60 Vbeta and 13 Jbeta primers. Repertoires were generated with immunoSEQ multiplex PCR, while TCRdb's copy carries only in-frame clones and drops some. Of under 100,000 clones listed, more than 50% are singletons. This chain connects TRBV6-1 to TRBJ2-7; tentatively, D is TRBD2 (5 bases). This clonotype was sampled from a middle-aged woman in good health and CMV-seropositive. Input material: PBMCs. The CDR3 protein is CASSGDRGGEQYF. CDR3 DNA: TGTGCCAGCAGTGGGGATCGGGGTGGCGAGCAGTACTTC.